Described below is a single T cell receptor (beta chain) sequence and its context. Its target is unknown. The sample comes from a study of radiotherapy plus CTLA-4 blockade in lung cancer. In the study overall: The study recorded objective responses in 15% to 20% of patients and disease control in 25% to 35%.

Data came from immunoSEQ multiplex PCR; TCRdb stores just in-frame clones and leaves some out. The table shows over 60,000 clones, with roughly 84% occurring only once. Study-level results: Interferon-beta, together with early blood T cell clone dynamics, reportedly best predicted response. Radiotherapy plus ipilimumab was followed by expansion in blood of tumor-derived TCR clones.

The TCR comes from a human donor with non-small cell lung cancer that progressed on radiotherapy plus ipilimumab. This specimen consisted of peripheral blood, obtained from a patient treated with radiotherapy plus ipilimumab.

Here the CDR3 DNA reads TGTGCCAGCAGTGAGCGTGTGAGCTCTAATGAAAAACTGTTTTTT. This translates into CASSERVSSNEKLFF. This chain joins TRBV2 and TRBJ1-4, with D hard to call. V was shortened by 3 bases and J by 3 bases, with 11 bases between the two germline ends. CDR3 size: 15 residues. Germline V CDR1 and CDR2: SNHLY, FYNNEI.